The subject of this entry is one T cell receptor beta chain. What it recognizes is unknown. The length of the CDR3 is 13 residues. The V end was cut by 6 bases, the J end by 1 base, with 9 bases between. This entry comes from a study of T cells in Graves' hyperthyroidism and ophthalmopathy. Amplification targeted TCR beta CDR3 regions from RNA transcripts. TCR CDR3 regions were first amplified by RT-PCR with HTBI primers. TCRdb redid the calling of the multiplex PCR reads with MiXCR, one entry per CDR3 protein. The sample lists about half a million distinct CDR3 sequences, about 20% occurring once. Broader study findings: Clonotypes that were expanded in thyroid above 0.001 mostly appeared in blood too. Ophthalmopathy could be told apart from stable hyperthyroidism with a 13 V-J model.

The V and J genes are TRBV12-3 or TRBV12-4 and TRBJ1-1, with D possibly matching TRBD1 (6 bases). Material for sequencing was blood. The receptor was isolated from a man in his forties with Graves' ophthalmopathy. CDR3 loop: CASRGHSNTEAFF. CDR3 nucleotides: TGTGCCAGCAGGGGACACTCGAACACTGAAGCTTTCTTT.